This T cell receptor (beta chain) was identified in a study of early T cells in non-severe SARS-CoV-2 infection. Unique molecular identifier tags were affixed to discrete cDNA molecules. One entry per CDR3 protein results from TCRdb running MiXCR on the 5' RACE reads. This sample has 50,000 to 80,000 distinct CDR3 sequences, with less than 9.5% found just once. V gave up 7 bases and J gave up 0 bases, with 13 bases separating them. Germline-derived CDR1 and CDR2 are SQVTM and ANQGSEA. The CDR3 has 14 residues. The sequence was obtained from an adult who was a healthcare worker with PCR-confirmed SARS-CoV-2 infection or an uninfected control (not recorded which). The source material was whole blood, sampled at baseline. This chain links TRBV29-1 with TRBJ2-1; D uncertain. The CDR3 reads CSAQKGGSYNEQFF. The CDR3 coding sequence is TGCAGCGCCCAGAAGGGCGGCTCCTACAATGAGCAGTTCTTC.